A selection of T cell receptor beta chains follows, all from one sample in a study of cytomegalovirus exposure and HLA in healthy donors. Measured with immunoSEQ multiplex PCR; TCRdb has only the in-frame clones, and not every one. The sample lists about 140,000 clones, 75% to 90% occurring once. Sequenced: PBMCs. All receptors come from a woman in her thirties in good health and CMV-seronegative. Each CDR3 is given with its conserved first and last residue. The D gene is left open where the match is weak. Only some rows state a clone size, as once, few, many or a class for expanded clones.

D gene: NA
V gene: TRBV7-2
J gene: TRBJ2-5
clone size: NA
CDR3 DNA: TGTGCCAGCAGCTTAGGGAGGAATCAAGAGACCCAGTACTTC
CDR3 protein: CASSLGRNQETQYF

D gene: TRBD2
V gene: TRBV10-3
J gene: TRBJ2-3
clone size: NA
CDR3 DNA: TGTGCCATCAGCCAACGGGGGGGAGAAACAGATACGCAGTATTTT
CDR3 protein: CAISQRGGETDTQYF

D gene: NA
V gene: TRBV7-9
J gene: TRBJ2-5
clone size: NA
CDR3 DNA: TGTGCCAGCAGCCCCCTAGCGCCCGAGACCCAGTACTTC
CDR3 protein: CASSPLAPETQYF

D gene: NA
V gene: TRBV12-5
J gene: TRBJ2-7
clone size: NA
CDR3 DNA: TGTGCTAGTGGTCCCCGGGGGTTGGGCAGCGCCTACGAGCAGTACTTC
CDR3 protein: CASGPRGLGSAYEQYF

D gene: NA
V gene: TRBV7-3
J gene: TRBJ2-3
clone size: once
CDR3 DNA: TGTGCCAGCAGCTTAGGCCCAGCGGGCTGGGGGGATACGCAGTATTTT
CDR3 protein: CASSLGPAGWGDTQYF

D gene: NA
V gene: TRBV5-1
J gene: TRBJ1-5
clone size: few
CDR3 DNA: TGCGCCAGCAGCGACGGACAGCCGCCCCAGCATTTT
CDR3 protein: CASSDGQPPQHF

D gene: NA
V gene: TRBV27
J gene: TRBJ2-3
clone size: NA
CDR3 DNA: TGTGCCAGCAGTTTATCGGGCGGGCTAAGCACAGATACGCAGTATTTT
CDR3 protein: CASSLSGGLSTDTQYF

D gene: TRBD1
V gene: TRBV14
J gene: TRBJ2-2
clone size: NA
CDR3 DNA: TGTGCCAGCAGCCAAGTCAGGGACAGGGTGAACACCGGGGAGCTGTTTTTT
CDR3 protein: CASSQVRDRVNTGELFF

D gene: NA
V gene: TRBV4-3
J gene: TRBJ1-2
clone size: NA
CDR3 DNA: TGCGCCAGCAGCCAGCTCCCAATACCGGACTATGGCTACACCTTC
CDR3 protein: CASSQLPIPDYGYTF

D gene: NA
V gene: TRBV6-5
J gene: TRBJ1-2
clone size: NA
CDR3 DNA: TGTGCCAGCAGTTACTCGATGGTAGCTGGTGGCTACACCTTC
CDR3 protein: CASSYSMVAGGYTF

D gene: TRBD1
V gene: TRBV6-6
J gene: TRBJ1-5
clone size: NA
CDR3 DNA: TGTGCCAGCAGTTCGGGACAGGGCGTCCGTCAGCCCCAGCATTTT
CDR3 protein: CASSSGQGVRQPQHF

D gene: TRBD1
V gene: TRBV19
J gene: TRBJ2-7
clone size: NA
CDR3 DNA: TGTGCCAGTAGGGACAGGGCCTCCTACGAGCAGTACTTC
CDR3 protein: CASRDRASYEQYF

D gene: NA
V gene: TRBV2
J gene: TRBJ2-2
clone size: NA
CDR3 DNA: TGTGCCAGCAGCGCTCTATCGGGACAGAACACCGGGGAGCTGTTTTTT
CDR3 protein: CASSALSGQNTGELFF

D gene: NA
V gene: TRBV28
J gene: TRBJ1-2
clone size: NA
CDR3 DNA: TGTGCCAGCACTGCCGGGTCTGGCTACACCTTC
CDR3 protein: CASTAGSGYTF

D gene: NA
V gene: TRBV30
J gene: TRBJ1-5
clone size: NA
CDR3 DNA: TGTGCCTGGACTTCGGGTGGCAATCAGCCCCAGCATTTT
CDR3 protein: CAWTSGGNQPQHF

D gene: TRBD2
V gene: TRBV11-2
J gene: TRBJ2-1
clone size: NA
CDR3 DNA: TGTGCCAGCAGCTTAGGATTGGGCGGGGGGGTCTACAATGAGCAGTTCTTC
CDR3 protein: CASSLGLGGGVYNEQFF

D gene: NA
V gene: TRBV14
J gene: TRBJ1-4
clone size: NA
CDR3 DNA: TGTGCCAGCAGCCAAGATTTAAATGAAAAACTGTTTTTT
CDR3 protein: CASSQDLNEKLFF

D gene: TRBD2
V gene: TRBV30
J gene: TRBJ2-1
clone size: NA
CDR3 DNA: TGTGCCTGGAGTCCGTTGCGGGGGGGCCAGGTGCAGTTCTTC
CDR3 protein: CAWSPLRGGQVQFF

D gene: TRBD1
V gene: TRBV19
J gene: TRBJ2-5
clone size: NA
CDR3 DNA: TGTGCCACCACTCGGACAGGGCTAGAGACCCAGTACTTC
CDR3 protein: CATTRTGLETQYF

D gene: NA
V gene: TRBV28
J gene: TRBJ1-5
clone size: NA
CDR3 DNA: TGTGCCAGCAGTGGTCAGGGATTACAGCCCCAGCATTTT
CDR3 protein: CASSGQGLQPQHF

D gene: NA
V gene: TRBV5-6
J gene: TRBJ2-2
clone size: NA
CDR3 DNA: TGTGCCAGCAGCTTGGGGGGGGTAGGCACCGGGGAGCTGTTTTTT
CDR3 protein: CASSLGGVGTGELFF

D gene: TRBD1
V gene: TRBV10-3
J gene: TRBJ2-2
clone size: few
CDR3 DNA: TGTGCCATGGGGGACAGCAAGAACACCGGGGAGCTGTTTTTT
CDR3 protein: CAMGDSKNTGELFF

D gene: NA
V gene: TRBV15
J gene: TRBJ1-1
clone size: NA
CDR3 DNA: TGTGCCACCAGCAGAGTAAGGGGGGGTCAACTAGCTTTCTTT
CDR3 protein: CATSRVRGGQLAFF

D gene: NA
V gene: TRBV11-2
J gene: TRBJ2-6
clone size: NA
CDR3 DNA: TGTGCCAGCAGCGTCAACTCTGGGGCCAACGTCCTGACTTTC
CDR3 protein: CASSVNSGANVLTF

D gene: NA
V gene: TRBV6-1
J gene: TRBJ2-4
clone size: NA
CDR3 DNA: TGTGCCAGCAGTGAAGTACTAGAGGTTGGCATTCAGTACTTC
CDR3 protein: CASSEVLEVGIQYF

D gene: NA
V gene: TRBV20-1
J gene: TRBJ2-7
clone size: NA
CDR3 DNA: TGCAGTGCTAGGCGTTCCTACGAGCAGTACTTC
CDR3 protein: CSARRSYEQYF

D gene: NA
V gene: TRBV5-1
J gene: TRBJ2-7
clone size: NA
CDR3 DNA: TGCGCCAGCAGCACGAACCACCAGAACTCCTACGAGCAGTACTTC
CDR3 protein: CASSTNHQNSYEQYF

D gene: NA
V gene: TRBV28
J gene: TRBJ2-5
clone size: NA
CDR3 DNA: TGTGCCAGCAGTTGGGGCACCAAGTACCAAGAGACCCAGTACTTC
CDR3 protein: CASSWGTKYQETQYF

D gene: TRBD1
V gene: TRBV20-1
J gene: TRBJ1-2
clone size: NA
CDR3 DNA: TGCAGTGGGGGACAGGCGGAAGGCTACACCTTC
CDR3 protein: CSGGQAEGYTF

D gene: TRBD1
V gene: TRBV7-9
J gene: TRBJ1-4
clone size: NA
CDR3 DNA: TGTGCCAGCAGCTTACACGGACAGGGACATGAAAAACTGTTTTTT
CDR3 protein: CASSLHGQGHEKLFF

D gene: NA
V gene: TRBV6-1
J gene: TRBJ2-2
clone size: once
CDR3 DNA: TGTGCCAGCAGCGCCCGGAGTTCTCCCGGGGAGCTGTTTTTT
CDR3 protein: CASSARSSPGELFF

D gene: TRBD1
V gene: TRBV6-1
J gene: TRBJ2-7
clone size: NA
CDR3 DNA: TGTGCCAGCAGACGGGACAGCAGCTACGAGCAGTACTTC
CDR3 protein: CASRRDSSYEQYF

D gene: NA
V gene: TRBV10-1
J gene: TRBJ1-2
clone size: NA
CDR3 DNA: TGCGCCAGCAGTGAACATCCGTCTTTGGGCTACACCTTC
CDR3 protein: CASSEHPSLGYTF

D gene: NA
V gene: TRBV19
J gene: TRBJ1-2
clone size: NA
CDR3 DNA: TGTGCCAGTAGTATACAGGGTGGCGCTGCATCCGGCTACACCTTC
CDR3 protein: CASSIQGGAASGYTF

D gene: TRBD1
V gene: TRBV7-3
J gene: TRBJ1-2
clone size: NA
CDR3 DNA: TGTGCCAGCAGCGCGGGACAGGGCAATGGCTACATCACCTTC
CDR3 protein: CASSAGQGNGYITF

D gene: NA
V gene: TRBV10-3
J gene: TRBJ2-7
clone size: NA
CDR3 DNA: TGTGCCATCAGTGAGTCTACTGACTCCTACGAGCAGTACTTC
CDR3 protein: CAISESTDSYEQYF

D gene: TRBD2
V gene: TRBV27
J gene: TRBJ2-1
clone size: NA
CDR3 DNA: TGTGCCAGCAGATTTCAAGGTAGCGGGGTAGGTGAGCAGTTCTTC
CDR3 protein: CASRFQGSGVGEQFF

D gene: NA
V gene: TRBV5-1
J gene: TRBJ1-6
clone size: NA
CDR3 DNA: TGCGCCAGCAGCCGGGGGGACGGAGATTCACCCCTCCACTTT
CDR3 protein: CASSRGDGDSPLHF

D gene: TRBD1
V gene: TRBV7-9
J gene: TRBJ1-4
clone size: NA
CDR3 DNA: TGTGCCAGCAGCCGTTGGACAGGGGATGGTTCTAATGAAAAACTGTTTTTT
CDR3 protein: CASSRWTGDGSNEKLFF

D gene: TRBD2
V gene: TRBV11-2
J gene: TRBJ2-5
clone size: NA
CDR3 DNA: TGTGCCAGCAGCTTCGGACTAGCCCAAGAGACCCAGTACTTC
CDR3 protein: CASSFGLAQETQYF

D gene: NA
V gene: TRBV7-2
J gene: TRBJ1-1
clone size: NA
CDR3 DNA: TGTGCCAGCAGCTTGGGTGCGGGACCGCAGAACACTGAAGCTTTCTTT
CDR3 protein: CASSLGAGPQNTEAFF

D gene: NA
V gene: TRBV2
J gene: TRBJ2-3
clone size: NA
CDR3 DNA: TGTGCCAGCCGAGAGTGGGGGGGCTCAGATACGCAGTATTTT
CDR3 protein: CASREWGGSDTQYF

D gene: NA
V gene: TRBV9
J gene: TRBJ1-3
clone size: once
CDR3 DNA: TGTGCCAGCAGCGCCGGGAGACCAGGAAACACCATATATTTT
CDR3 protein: CASSAGRPGNTIYF

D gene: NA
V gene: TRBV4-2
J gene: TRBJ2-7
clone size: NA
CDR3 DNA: TGTGCCAGCAGCCAAGAACGAGCGGAGAACTCCTACGAGCAGTACTTC
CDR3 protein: CASSQERAENSYEQYF

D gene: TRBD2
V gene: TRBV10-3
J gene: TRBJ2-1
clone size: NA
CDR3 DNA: TGTGCCGCCTTATCGATCTATTCCGGGACTAGCGGGGCCTACAATGAGCAGTTCTTC
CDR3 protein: CAALSIYSGTSGAYNEQFF

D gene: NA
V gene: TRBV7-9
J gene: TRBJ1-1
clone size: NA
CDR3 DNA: TGTGCCAGCAGCTTCGCAGGGAACACTGAAGCTTTCTTT
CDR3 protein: CASSFAGNTEAFF

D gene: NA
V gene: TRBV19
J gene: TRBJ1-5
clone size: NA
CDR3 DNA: TGTGGAGGAGCTAGTCGGGGAAGCAATCAGCCCCAGCATTTT
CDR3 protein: CGGASRGSNQPQHF

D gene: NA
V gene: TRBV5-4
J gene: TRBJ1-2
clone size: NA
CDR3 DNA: TGTGCCAGCAGCTTCCTCGAGGCTAACGGCTACACCTTC
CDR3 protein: CASSFLEANGYTF

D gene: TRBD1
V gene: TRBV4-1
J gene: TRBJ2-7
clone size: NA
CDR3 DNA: TGCGCCAGCAGCCACAGCGGGACAGGGAAGACCTACGAGCAGTACTTC
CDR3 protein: CASSHSGTGKTYEQYF

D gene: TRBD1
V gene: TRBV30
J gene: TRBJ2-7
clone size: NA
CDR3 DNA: TGTGCCTGGAGTGTGGACAGGGGACCCTACGAGCAGTACTTC
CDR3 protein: CAWSVDRGPYEQYF

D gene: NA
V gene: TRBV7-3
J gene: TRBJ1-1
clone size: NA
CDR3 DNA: TGTGCCAGCAGCCTACTAAGAGGGTCTGAAGCTTTCTTT
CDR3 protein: CASSLLRGSEAFF

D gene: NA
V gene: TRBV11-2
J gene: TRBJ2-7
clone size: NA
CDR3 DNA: TGTGCCAGCAGCCCACTGGACAGTCTATCCTACGAGCAGTACTTC
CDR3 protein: CASSPLDSLSYEQYF

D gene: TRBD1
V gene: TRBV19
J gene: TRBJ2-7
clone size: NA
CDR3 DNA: TGTGCCAGTAGCCTAATGACAGGGGGCAGCTACGAGCAGTACTTC
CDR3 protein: CASSLMTGGSYEQYF